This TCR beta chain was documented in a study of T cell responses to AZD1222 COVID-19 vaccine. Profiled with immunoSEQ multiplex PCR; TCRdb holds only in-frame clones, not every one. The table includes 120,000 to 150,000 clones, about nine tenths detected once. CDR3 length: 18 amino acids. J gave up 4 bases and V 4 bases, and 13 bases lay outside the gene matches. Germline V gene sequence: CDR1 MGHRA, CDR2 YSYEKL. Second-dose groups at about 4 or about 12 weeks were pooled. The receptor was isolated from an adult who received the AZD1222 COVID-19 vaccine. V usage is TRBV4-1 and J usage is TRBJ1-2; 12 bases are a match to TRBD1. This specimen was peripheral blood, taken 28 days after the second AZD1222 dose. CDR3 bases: TGCGCCAGCAGCCCTCGTAGCGGGACAGGGGGCGTCGGCTATGGCTACACCTTC. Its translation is CASSPRSGTGGVGYGYTF.